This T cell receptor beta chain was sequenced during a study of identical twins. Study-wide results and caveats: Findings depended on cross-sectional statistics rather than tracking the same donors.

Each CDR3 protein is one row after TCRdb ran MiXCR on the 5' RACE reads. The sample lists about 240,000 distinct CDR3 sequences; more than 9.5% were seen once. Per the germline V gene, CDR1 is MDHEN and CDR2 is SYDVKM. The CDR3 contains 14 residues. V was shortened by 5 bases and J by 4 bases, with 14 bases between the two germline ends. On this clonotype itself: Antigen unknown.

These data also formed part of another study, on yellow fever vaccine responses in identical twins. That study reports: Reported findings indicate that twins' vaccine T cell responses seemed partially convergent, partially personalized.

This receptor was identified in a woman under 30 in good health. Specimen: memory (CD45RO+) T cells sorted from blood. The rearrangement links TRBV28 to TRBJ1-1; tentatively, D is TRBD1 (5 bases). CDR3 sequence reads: CASSRVSRGTEAFF. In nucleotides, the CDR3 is TGTGCCAGCAGTCGGGTTTCAAGGGGCACTGAAGCTTTCTTT.